This TCR beta chain was obtained from a study of early T cells in non-severe SARS-CoV-2 infection. This clonotype is medium-sized (0.01 to 0.1%) in the sample. TCRdb fed the 5' RACE reads into MiXCR, producing one record per CDR3 protein. The sample lists approximately 20,000 distinct CDR3 sequences, about 4% occurring once. Per the germline V gene, CDR1 is DFQATT and CDR2 is SNEGSKA (reference sequence). Trimming left V 2 bases short and J 1 base short, with 8 bases between. The length of the CDR3 is 13 residues. The chain links TRBV20-1 to TRBJ2-5; D ambiguous. Sample: whole blood. This TCR was recovered from an adult who was a healthcare worker with PCR-confirmed SARS-CoV-2 infection or an uninfected control (not recorded which). The chain's CDR3 is CSARPRSQETQYF. CDR3 nucleotide sequence: TGCAGTGCTAGACCGAGGAGCCAAGAGACCCAGTACTTC.